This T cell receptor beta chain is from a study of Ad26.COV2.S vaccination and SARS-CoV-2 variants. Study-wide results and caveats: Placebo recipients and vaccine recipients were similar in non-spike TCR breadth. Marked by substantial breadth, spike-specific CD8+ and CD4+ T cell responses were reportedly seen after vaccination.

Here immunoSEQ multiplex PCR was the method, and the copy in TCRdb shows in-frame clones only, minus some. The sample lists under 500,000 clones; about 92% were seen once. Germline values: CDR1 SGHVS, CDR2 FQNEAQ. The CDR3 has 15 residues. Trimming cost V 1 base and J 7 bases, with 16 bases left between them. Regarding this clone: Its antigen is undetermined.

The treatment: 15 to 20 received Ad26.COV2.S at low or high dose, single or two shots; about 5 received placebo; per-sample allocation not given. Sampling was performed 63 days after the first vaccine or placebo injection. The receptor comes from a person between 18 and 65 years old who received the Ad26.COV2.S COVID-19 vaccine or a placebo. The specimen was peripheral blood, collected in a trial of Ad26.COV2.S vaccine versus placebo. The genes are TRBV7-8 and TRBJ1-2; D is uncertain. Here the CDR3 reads CASSLGVQLQAGYTF. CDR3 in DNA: TGTGCCAGCAGCTTAGGAGTTCAACTCCAAGCTGGCTACACCTTC.